These 29 T cell receptor beta chains were sequenced from one sample in a study of cytomegalovirus exposure and HLA in healthy donors. TCRdb's copy holds only in-frame clones and misses some; the assay was immunoSEQ multiplex PCR. Of 150,000 to 200,000 clones in the sample, more than 75% were seen once. Material for sequencing was PBMCs. These receptors all stem from a woman between 18 and 29 years old in good health and CMV-seronegative.

J is TRBJ2-7 and V is TRBV11-2, with D maybe TRBD1 (5 bases). The CDR3 has 14 residues. Per the germline V gene, CDR1 is SGHAT and CDR2 is FQNNGV. V was trimmed by 5 bases and J by 2 bases, leaving 13 bases between them. CDR3 residues: CASSLTGDPYEQYF. The CDR3, as DNA: TGTGCCAGCAGCCTAACAGGTGATCCCTACGAGCAGTACTTC.

The gene calls are TRBV6-4 and TRBJ2-3; TRBD1 matches at 7 bases. CDR1 is MRHNA and CDR2 is SNTAGT in the germline V gene. V was pared by 6 bases and J by 2 bases, with 5 bases of the junction left unmatched. There are 14 residues in the CDR3. DNA of the CDR3: TGTGCCAGCAGCCCGGGACAGCACACAGATACGCAGTATTTT. It yields the protein CASSPGQHTDTQYF.

This clone was counted a few times. The chain uses TRBV6-4 and TRBJ2-1; 14 bases fit TRBD2. This CDR3 contains 15 residues. J gave up 1 base and V 8 bases, and 1 base lay outside the gene matches. CDR1 and CDR2 from the germline V gene are MRHNA and SNTAGT. In DNA form, the CDR3 reads TGTGCCAGCGGACTAGCGGGGGGTTCCTACAATGAGCAGTTCTTC. This codes for CASGLAGGSYNEQFF.

This chain uses TRBV11-2 with TRBJ2-1; D is uncertain. The CDR3 is 14 residues long. Germline V CDR1 and CDR2: SGHAT, FQNNGV. V dropped 2 bases and J dropped 1 base, with 6 bases sitting between them. The CDR3 reads CASSLLESYNEQFF. The CDR3 coding sequence is TGTGCCAGCAGCTTACTGGAGTCCTACAATGAGCAGTTCTTC.

CDR3: CASSRGSTEAFF. The CDR3 nucleotides are TGTGCCAGCAGCCGAGGGTCCACTGAAGCTTTCTTT. The chain links TRBV7-9 to TRBJ1-1; D gene uncertain. V shed 5 bases and J shed 4 bases, with 8 bases lying between them. The germline V gene encodes CDR1 SEHNR and CDR2 FQNEAQ (reference sequence). The CDR3 sequence is 12 residues long.

J is TRBJ2-7 and V is TRBV7-9; 8 nucleotides match TRBD1. CDR1 and CDR2 (germline): SEHNR, FQNEAQ (reference sequence). Trimming cost V 5 bases and J 0 bases; bases outside gene matches: 3. CDR3 length: 14 residues. CDR3 DNA: TGTGCCAGCAGCCGGGACAGGAGCTCCTACGAGCAGTACTTC. This encodes CASSRDRSSYEQYF.

The chain is built from TRBV5-6 and TRBJ2-1, with 7 bases lining up with TRBD1. The germline V gene encodes CDR1 SGHDT and CDR2 YYEEEE. This CDR3 has 16 residues. The V segment lost 4 bases and the J segment 0 bases; nucleotides outside the gene matches: 7. The CDR3 is CASSLRDSLSYNEQFF. DNA of the CDR3: TGTGCCAGCAGCCTCAGGGACAGTCTCTCCTACAATGAGCAGTTCTTC.

The chain has TRBV7-9 and TRBJ2-7, with D possibly matching TRBD1 (7 bases). Trimming pared 1 base from V and 2 bases from J, leaving 15 bases between. The V gene's germline CDR1 is SEHNR and CDR2 FQNEAQ (reference sequence). CDR3 size: 16 residues. CDR3: CASSLEGGDSTYEQYF. Written as DNA, the CDR3 is TGTGCCAGCAGCTTAGAGGGCGGGGACAGTACCTACGAGCAGTACTTC. The full variable domain, its missing parts supplied by reference TRBV7-9 and TRBJ2-7, is DTGVSQNPRHKITKRGQNVTFRCDPISEHNRLYWYRQTLGQGPEFLTYFQNEAQLEKSRLLSDRFSAERPKGSFSTLEIQRTEQGDSAMYLCASSLEGGDSTYEQYFGPGTRLTVT.

CDR3 DNA sequence: TGTGCCAGCAGCTTGGTCAGAAACACCGGGGAGCTGTTTTTT. Protein sequence: CASSLVRNTGELFF. J is TRBJ2-2 and V is TRBV5-6, with D hard to call. Germline V lookup: CDR1 SGHDT, CDR2 YYEEEE. The CDR3 runs 14 residues. V lost 0 bases and J 2 bases, leaving 5 bases between the germline ends.

This clone has only a few counts. The gene calls are TRBV6-5 and TRBJ2-7; 7 bases are shared with TRBD1. The germline V gene encodes CDR1 MNHEY and CDR2 SVGAGI. The V and J ends lost 10 bases and 2 bases, in that order; junction bases with no gene match: 11. The CDR3 runs to 14 residues. The CDR3 nucleotides are TGTGCCACCTTACAAGACAGGGCCCCCTACGAGCAGTACTTC. This translates into CATLQDRAPYEQYF.

The genes are TRBV5-6 and TRBJ2-2, with TRBD1 as a possible D gene (6 bases). V gave up 4 bases and J gave up 4 bases, with 23 bases separating them. Germline V CDR1 and CDR2: SGHDT, YYEEEE. This CDR3 spans 18 amino acids. In DNA, the CDR3 is TGTGCCAGCAGCCAGGCCTCCGGGACACGGAGGTCCACCGGGGAGCTGTTTTTT. Translating it yields CASSQASGTRRSTGELFF.

The chain has TRBV18 and TRBJ2-1, with 9 bases aligning to TRBD1. Germline-derived CDR1 and CDR2 are KGHSH and LQKENI. Germline trimming cut 3 bases from V and 12 bases from J; bases unmatched to any gene: 15. CDR3 length: 16 residues. The CDR3 DNA reads TGTGCCAGCTCACCCAACGAGGGACAGGGTCTTAGGCGGCAGTTCTTC. Its translation: CASSPNEGQGLRRQFF. The variable domain in full, completed from reference TRBV18 and TRBJ2-1, reads NAGVMQNPRHLVRRRGQEARLRCSPMKGHSHVYWYRQLPEEGLKFMVYLQKENIIDESGMPKERFSAEFPKEGPSILRIQQVVRGDSAAYFCASSPNEGQGLRRQFFGPGTRLTVL.

The V and J genes are TRBV10-1 and TRBJ2-3, with D possibly TRBD2 on 5 matching bases. The length of the CDR3 is 16 residues. V was clipped by 3 bases and J by 5 bases, with 18 bases between them. Looked up from germline, CDR1 is WNHNN and CDR2 is SYGVQD (reference sequence). Here the CDR3 DNA reads TGCGCCAGCAGTGAACCGGGGTATTTGAGGGAAGATACGCAGTATTTT. It yields the protein CASSEPGYLREDTQYF.

This rearrangement joins TRBV5-1 to TRBJ2-7, with TRBD2 matching 12 bases. The ends lost 4 bases at V and 6 bases at J; junction bases unmatched: 8. Germline V gene sequence: CDR1 SGHRS, CDR2 YFSETQ. CDR3 size: 15 residues. The CDR3 loop is CASSAQTSGRREQYF. The CDR3 DNA follows: TGCGCCAGCAGCGCCCAGACTAGCGGGAGACGCGAGCAGTACTTC.

This sequence joins TRBV4-1 and TRBJ1-6; D may be TRBD1 (5 bases). The CDR3 is 17 residues long. Germline values: CDR1 MGHRA, CDR2 YSYEKL. V was clipped by 0 bases and J by 5 bases, with 14 bases between them. This chain's CDR3 is CASSQDRAGKNNSPLHF. In DNA form, the CDR3 reads TGCGCCAGCAGCCAAGACAGGGCTGGAAAGAATAATTCACCCCTCCACTTT.

This clone was recorded once. The J gene is TRBJ2-1, the V gene TRBV5-1; 13 bases fit TRBD2. Germline V gene data show CDR1 as SGHRS and CDR2 as YFSETQ. The CDR3 extends over 16 amino acids. Germline trimming cut 4 bases from V and 5 bases from J; bases unmatched to any gene: 6. The CDR3 nucleotides are TGCGCCAGCAGCCGGAGACTAGCGGGAGGAAACAATGAGCAGTTCTTC. This gives the protein CASSRRLAGGNNEQFF.

The chain carries TRBV7-7 and TRBJ2-5; 9 bases are a match to TRBD1. Looked up from germline, CDR1 is SSHAT and CDR2 is FNYEAQ (reference sequence). Unmatched junction bases numbered 11, after V lost 4 bases and J lost 5 bases. This CDR3 has 16 residues. As DNA, the CDR3 is TGTGCCAGCAGCTCTCCCACCCCGACAGGGGGGGAGACCCAGTACTTC. Translating it yields CASSSPTPTGGETQYF.

V gene TRBV19 combines with J gene TRBJ2-7; 8 bases match TRBD1. The CDR3 has 14 amino acids. Germline CDR1 reads LNHDA; CDR2 reads SQIVND (reference sequence). J was trimmed by 0 bases and V by 9 bases; bases with no gene match: 7. CDR3 nucleotide sequence: TGTGCCAGCTCACAGGGGGTAGACTCCTACGAGCAGTACTTC. Protein sequence: CASSQGVDSYEQYF. Combining the CDR3 with reference TRBV19 and TRBJ2-7 gives the whole variable domain DGGITQSPKYLFRKEGQNVTLSCEQNLNHDAMYWYRQDPGQGLRLIYYSQIVNDFQKGDIAEGYSVSREKKESFPLTVTSAQKNPTAFYLCASSQGVDSYEQYFGPGTRLTVT.

This sequence joins TRBV30 and TRBJ2-7; 8 bases map to TRBD1. The CDR3 spans 14 residues. Germline CDR1 and CDR2: GTSNPN and SVGIG (reference sequence). With V trimmed by 4 bases and J by 3 bases, 8 bases remained unmatched. The chain's CDR3 is CAWNSGGQGYEQYF. The CDR3, as DNA: TGTGCCTGGAACTCAGGGGGCCAGGGCTACGAGCAGTACTTC.

This clone was seen more than once but under ten times. The rearrangement joins TRBV18 to TRBJ1-3; a possible D gene is TRBD1 (5 bases). V gave up 6 bases and J gave up 2 bases, with 23 bases separating them. This CDR3 comprises 18 residues. The germline CDR1 and CDR2 sequences are KGHSH and LQKENI. Written as DNA, the CDR3 is TGTGCCAGCTCCTTTGGTTCAGACAGACTGGGTACTGGAAACACCATATATTTT. Translating it yields CASSFGSDRLGTGNTIYF. The complete variable domain, with remaining parts taken from reference TRBV18 and TRBJ1-3, reads NAGVMQNPRHLVRRRGQEARLRCSPMKGHSHVYWYRQLPEEGLKFMVYLQKENIIDESGMPKERFSAEFPKEGPSILRIQQVVRGDSAAYFCASSFGSDRLGTGNTIYFGEGSWLTVV.

This chain connects TRBV29-1 to TRBJ2-7, with TRBD1 identical over 7 bases. V lost 5 bases, J lost 2 bases, and 12 bases stayed unmatched. The CDR3 totals 15 residues. Germline V lookup: CDR1 SQVTM, CDR2 ANQGSEA. The CDR3 DNA follows: TGCAGCGTTAAGTCCCTGACAGGGTTACCCTACGAGCAGTACTTC. Translating it yields CSVKSLTGLPYEQYF.

This clone was observed once. CDR3 sequence (DNA): TGTGCCAGCAGCCCCCTCGGGAGGACGGGCTCCTACGAGCAGTACTTC. It yields the protein CASSPLGRTGSYEQYF. J is TRBJ2-7 and V is TRBV11-2; TRBD2 matches 7 bases. This CDR3 comprises 16 residues. CDR1 is SGHAT and CDR2 is FQNNGV in the germline V gene. With 5 bases clipped from V and 0 bases from J, the junction kept 10 bases outside the gene matches.

This clone has only one observation. This chain uses TRBV30 with TRBJ2-1, with 9 bases identical to TRBD1. The length of the CDR3 is 14 residues. Trimming at V came to 3 bases and at J to 2 bases, leaving 2 bases not matched to a gene. From germline, CDR1 is GTSNPN and CDR2 SVGIG (reference sequence). CDR3 region: CAWRGQGAYNEQFF. The CDR3 nucleotides are TGTGCCTGGAGGGGACAGGGTGCCTACAATGAGCAGTTCTTC. Based on the CDR3 plus reference TRBV30 and TRBJ2-1, the full variable domain is SQTIHQWPATLVQPVGSPLSLECTVEGTSNPNLYWYRQAAGRGLQLLFYSVGIGQISSEVPQNLSASRPQDRQFILSSKKLLLSDSGFYLCAWRGQGAYNEQFFGPGTRLTVL.

The chain links TRBV7-9 to TRBJ1-1; 7 bases are shared with TRBD1. The CDR3 runs to 14 residues. Unmatched junction bases numbered 4, after V lost 5 bases and J lost 1 base. The germline V gene encodes CDR1 SEHNR and CDR2 FQNEAQ (reference sequence). The CDR3 sequence: CASSTGARNTEAFF. In DNA, the CDR3 is TGTGCCAGCAGCACAGGGGCCCGGAACACTGAAGCTTTCTTT.

The genes are TRBV5-1 and TRBJ2-7; D is ambiguous. In germline, CDR1 is SGHRS, CDR2 YFSETQ. Trimming cost V 4 bases and J 5 bases, with 7 bases left between them. This CDR3 has 11 amino acids. CDR3 sequence reads: CASSEENEQYF. The CDR3 DNA reads TGCGCCAGCAGCGAAGAGAACGAGCAGTACTTC.

This chain links TRBV20-1 with TRBJ2-1, with D maybe TRBD1 (5 bases). The CDR3 spans 11 residues. The ends were cut back, 4 bases at V and 15 bases at J, with 16 bases in the middle. Germline V lookup: CDR1 DFQATT, CDR2 SNEGSKA (reference sequence). The CDR3 protein is CSANRKGKRFF. The CDR3 region has the DNA TGCAGTGCTAACCGAAAGGGGAAGCGGTTCTTC.

V usage is TRBV4-1 and J usage is TRBJ2-7; D is possibly TRBD2 (6 bases). The V gene lost 3 bases and the J gene lost 7 bases, with 10 bases spanning the gap. CDR3 length equals 12 residues. CDR1 and CDR2 from the germline V gene are MGHRA and YSYEKL. The CDR3 DNA follows: TGCGCCAGCAGCCATCCGGGACTTGAGCAGTACTTC. Amino acid sequence: CASSHPGLEQYF.

In nucleotides, the CDR3 is TGTGCCAGTAGTATATGGTCATTGCGGCGCAGCTCCTACAATGAGCAGTTCTTC. This encodes CASSIWSLRRSSYNEQFF. This chain uses TRBV19 with TRBJ2-1, with unresolved D. Deletions cut 2 bases from V and 0 bases from J, with 17 bases between. The CDR3 runs to 18 residues. The germline gives CDR1 LNHDA, CDR2 SQIVND (reference sequence). The complete variable domain, with remaining parts taken from reference TRBV19 and TRBJ2-1, reads DGGITQSPKYLFRKEGQNVTLSCEQNLNHDAMYWYRQDPGQGLRLIYYSQIVNDFQKGDIAEGYSVSREKKESFPLTVTSAQKNPTAFYLCASSIWSLRRSSYNEQFFGPGTRLTVL.

J is TRBJ1-2 and V is TRBV19, with 8 bases lining up with TRBD1. The germline CDR1 and CDR2 sequences are LNHDA and SQIVND (reference sequence). The CDR3 is made up of 17 amino acids. V lost 5 bases to trimming and J lost 3 bases; unmatched junction nucleotides: 14. This CDR3 is CASSPLSATGVHYGYTF. CDR3 DNA sequence: TGTGCCAGTAGTCCTCTTAGCGCGACAGGGGTCCACTATGGCTACACCTTC.